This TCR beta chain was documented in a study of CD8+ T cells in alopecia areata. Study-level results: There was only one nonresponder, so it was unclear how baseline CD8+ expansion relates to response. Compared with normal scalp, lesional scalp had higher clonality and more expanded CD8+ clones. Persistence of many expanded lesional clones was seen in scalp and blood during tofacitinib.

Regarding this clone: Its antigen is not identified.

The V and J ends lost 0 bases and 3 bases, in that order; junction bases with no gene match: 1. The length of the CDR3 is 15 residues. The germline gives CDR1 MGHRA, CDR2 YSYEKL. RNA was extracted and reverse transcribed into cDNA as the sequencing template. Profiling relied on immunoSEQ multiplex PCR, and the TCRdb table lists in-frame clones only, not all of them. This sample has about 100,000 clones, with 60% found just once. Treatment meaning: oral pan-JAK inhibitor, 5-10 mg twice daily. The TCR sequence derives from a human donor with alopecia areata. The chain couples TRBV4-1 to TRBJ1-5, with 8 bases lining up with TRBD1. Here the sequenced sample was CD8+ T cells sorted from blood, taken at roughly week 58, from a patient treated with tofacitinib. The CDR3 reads CASSQEQGVNQPQHF. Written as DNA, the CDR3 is TGCGCCAGCAGCCAAGAACAGGGGGTCAATCAGCCCCAGCATTTT.